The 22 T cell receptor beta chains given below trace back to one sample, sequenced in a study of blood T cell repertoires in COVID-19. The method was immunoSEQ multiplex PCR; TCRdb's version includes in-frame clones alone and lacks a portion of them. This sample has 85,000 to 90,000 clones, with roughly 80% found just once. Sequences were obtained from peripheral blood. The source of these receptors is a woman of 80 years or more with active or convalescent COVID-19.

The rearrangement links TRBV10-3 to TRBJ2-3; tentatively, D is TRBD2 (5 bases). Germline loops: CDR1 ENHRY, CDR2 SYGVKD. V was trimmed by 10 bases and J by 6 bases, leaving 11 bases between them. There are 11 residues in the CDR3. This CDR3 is CATGSGDTQYF. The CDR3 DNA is TGTGCCACCGGATCGGGGGATACGCAGTATTTT.

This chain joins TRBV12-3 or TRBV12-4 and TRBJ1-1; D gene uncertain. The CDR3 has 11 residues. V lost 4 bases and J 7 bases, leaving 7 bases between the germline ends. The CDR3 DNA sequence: TGTGCCAGCAGTTCGCCAGGTGAAGCTTTCTTT. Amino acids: CASSSPGEAFF.

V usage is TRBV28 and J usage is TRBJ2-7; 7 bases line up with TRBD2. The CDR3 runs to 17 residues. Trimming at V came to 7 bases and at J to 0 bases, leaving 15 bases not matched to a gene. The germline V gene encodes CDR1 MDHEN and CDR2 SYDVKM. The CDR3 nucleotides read TGTGCCAGCACTCCGACTTCAGGGCGGGGGAGCTCCTACGAGCAGTACTTC. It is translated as CASTPTSGRGSSYEQYF.

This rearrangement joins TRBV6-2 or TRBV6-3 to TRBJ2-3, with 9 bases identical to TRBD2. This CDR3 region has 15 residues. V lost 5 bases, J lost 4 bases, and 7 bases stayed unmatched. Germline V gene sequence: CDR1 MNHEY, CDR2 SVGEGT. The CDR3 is CASSRRGGYADTQYF. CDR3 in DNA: TGTGCCAGCAGTCGGCGGGGGGGCTATGCAGATACGCAGTATTTT.

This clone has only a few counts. CDR3 bases: TGTGCCAGCAGCTTAGAATGGGGAGGAGATACGCAGTATTTT. It yields the protein CASSLEWGGDTQYF. The chain employs TRBV7-2 and TRBJ2-3; weak D call: TRBD2 (6 bases). V was trimmed by 1 base and J by 5 bases, leaving 10 bases between them. The CDR3 length is 14 residues. Germline values: CDR1 SGHTA, CDR2 FQGNSA.

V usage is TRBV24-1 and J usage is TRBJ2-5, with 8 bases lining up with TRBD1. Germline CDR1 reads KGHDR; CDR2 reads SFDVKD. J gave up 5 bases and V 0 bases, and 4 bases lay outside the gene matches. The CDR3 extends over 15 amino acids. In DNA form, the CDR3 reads TGTGCCACCAGTGATTTGGACAGGGGTCTGGAGACCCAGTACTTC. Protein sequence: CATSDLDRGLETQYF.

CDR3 loop: CASSSEGSGYGYTF. The CDR3 bases are TGTGCCAGCAGTTCGGAGGGTTCGGGTTATGGCTACACCTTC. This chain links TRBV28 with TRBJ1-2, with no clear D. Trimming shortened V by 4 bases and J by 5 bases, and 14 bases separated the two germline ends. From germline, CDR1 is MDHEN and CDR2 SYDVKM. This CDR3 comprises 14 residues.

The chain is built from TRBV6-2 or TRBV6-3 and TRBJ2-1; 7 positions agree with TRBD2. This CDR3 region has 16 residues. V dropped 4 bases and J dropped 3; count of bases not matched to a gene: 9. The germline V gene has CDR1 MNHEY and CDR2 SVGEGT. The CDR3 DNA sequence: TGTGCCAGCAGTTCGGGAGGCCACCCAATCTACAATGAGCAGTTCTTC. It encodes CASSSGGHPIYNEQFF.

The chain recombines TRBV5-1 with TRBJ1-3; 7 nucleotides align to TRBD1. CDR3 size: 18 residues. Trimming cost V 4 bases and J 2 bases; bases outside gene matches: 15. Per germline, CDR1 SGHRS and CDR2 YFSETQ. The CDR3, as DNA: TGCGCCAGCAGCGTGAGACAGGGCCCAAAGGGCCCTGGAAACACCATATATTTT. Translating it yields CASSVRQGPKGPGNTIYF.

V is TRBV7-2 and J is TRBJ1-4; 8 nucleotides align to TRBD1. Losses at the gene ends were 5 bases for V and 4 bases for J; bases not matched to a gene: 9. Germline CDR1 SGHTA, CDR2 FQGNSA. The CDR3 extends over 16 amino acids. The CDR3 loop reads CASSLGQGANNEKLFF. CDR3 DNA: TGTGCCAGCAGCCTCGGACAGGGCGCGAATAATGAAAAACTGTTTTTT.

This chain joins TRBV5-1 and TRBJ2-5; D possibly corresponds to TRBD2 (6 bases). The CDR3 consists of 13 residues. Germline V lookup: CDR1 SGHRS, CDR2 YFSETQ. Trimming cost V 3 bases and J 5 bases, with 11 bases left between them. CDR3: CASSSSVRETQYF. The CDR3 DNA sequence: TGCGCCAGCAGCTCTAGCGTGCGGGAGACCCAGTACTTC.

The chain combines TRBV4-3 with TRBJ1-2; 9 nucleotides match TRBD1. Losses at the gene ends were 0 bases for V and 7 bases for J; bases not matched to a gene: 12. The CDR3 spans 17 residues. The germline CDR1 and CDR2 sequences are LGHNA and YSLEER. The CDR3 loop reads CASSQDGGTGPLSGYTF. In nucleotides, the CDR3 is TGCGCCAGCAGCCAAGATGGCGGGACAGGGCCCCTATCTGGCTACACCTTC.

The CDR3 DNA reads as TGTGCCAGCAGCGTAGTCGCGAACAGGGGGCCGGGAGATACGCAGTATTTT. Encoded protein: CASSVVANRGPGDTQYF. V is TRBV9 and J is TRBJ2-3; 9 bases are shared with TRBD1. Unmatched junction bases numbered 10, after V lost 0 bases and J lost 5 bases. The CDR3 runs to 17 residues. Germline-derived CDR1 and CDR2 are SGDLS and YYNGEE.

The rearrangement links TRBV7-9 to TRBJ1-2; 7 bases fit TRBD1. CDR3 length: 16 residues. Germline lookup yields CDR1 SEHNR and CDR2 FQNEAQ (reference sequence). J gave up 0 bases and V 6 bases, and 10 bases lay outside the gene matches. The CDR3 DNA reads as TGTGCCAGCAGGCACAGGGGAATTAGGGCTAACTATGGCTACACCTTC. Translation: CASRHRGIRANYGYTF.

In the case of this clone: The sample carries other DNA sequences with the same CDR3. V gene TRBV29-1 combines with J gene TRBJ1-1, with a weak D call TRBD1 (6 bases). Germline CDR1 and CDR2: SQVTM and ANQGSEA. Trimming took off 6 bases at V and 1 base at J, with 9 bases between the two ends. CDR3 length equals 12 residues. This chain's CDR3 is CSVGQTNTEAFF. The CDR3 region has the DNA TGCAGCGTAGGACAGACGAACACTGAAGCTTTCTTT.

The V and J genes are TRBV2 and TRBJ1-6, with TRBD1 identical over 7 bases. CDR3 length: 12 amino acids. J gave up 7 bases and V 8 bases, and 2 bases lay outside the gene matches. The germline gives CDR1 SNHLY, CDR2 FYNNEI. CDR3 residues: CASGTANSPLHF. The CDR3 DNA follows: TGTGCCAGCGGGACAGCGAATTCACCCCTCCACTTT.

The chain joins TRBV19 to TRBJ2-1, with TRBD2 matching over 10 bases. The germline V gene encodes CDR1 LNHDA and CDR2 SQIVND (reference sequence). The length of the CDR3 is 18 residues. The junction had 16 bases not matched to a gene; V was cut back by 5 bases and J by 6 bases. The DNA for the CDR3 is TGTGCCAGTAGTCCCTTGGCCTTAGGAGCGGGAGGGAGCAATGAGCAGTTCTTC. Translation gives CASSPLALGAGGSNEQFF.

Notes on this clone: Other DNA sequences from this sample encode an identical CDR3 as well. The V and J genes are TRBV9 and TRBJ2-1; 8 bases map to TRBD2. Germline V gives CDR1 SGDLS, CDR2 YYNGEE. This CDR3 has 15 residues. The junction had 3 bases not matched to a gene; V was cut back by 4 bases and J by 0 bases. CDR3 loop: CASSPSGSSYNEQFF. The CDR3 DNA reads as TGTGCCAGCAGCCCAAGCGGGAGCTCCTACAATGAGCAGTTCTTC.

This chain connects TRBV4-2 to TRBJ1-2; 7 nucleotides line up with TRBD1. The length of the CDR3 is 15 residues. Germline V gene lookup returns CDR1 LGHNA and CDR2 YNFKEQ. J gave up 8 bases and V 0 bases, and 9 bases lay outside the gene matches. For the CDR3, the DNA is TGTGCCAGCAGCCAAGAGGCCCAGGGGGAAGGGGGCTACACCTTC. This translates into CASSQEAQGEGGYTF.

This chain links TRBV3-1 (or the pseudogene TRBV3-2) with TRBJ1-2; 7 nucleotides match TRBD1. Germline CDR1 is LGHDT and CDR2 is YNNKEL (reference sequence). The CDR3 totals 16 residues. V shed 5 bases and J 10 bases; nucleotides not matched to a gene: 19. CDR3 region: CASSNRGGTVVPLYTF. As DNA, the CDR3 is TGTGCCAGCAGCAACCGGGGTGGGACAGTCGTTCCCCTCTACACCTTC.

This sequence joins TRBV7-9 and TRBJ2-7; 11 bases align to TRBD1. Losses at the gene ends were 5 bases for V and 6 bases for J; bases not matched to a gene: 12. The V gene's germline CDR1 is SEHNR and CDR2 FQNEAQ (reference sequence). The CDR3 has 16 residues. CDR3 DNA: TGTGCCAGCAGCCCACGGACAGGGGGCTCATCGGGCGAGCAGTACTTC. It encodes CASSPRTGGSSGEQYF.

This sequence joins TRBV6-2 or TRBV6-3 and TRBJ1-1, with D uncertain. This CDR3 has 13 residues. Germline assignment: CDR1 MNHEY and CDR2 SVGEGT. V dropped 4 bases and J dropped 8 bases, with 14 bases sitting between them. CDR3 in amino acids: CASSFNPGSEAFF. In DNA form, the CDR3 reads TGTGCCAGCAGTTTCAACCCCGGGTCCGAAGCTTTCTTT.